What follows describes a single T cell receptor (beta chain). The record originates from a study of blood T cell repertoires in COVID-19. Looking at the study overall: Some COVID-19 samples were acute and others convalescent; all came from the United States, Italy and Spain. Sources were T cells, B-cell-depleted T cells, or PBMCs; the material itself was cDNA or gDNA.

Trimming stripped 6 bases from V and 4 bases from J, with 18 bases between. Germline V CDR1 and CDR2: SGHVS, FQNEAQ. This CDR3 has 15 amino acids. Original processing notes: Amplification of reference gene primers provided the estimated nucleated cell counts. TCRdb's table, derived via immunoSEQ multiplex PCR, lists solely in-frame clones and lacks some. V and J calls and clone size are given by that table; D and trimming were obtained from the DNA. Of tens of thousands of clones listed, about 86% were seen once; the top ten hold roughly an eighth. The sample comprised peripheral blood. The chain recombines TRBV7-8 with TRBJ1-2; possible D gene TRBD1, 5 bases. This TCR was recovered from a human donor in a cohort sampled during active COVID-19. DNA of the CDR3: TGTGCCAGCAGTTCCCTTGGGGGGGGTCCCTATGGCTACACCTTC. Amino acid sequence: CASSSLGGGPYGYTF.